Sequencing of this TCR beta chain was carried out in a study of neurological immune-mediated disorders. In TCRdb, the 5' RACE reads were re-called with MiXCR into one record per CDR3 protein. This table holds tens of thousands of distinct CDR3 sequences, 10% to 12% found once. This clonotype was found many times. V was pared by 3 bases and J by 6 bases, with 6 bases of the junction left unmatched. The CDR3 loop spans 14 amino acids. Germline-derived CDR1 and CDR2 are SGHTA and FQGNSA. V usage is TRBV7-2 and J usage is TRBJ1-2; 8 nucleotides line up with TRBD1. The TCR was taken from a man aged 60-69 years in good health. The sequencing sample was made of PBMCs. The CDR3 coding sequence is TGTGCCAGCAGCTTCAAACAGGGGGTGCATGGCTACACCTTC. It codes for CASSFKQGVHGYTF.